A selection of T cell receptor beta chains follows, all from one sample in a study of blood T cell repertoires in COVID-19. This table comes from immunoSEQ multiplex PCR, and its TCRdb copy is limited to in-frame clones, with some not included. The repertoire holds around 75,000 clones, roughly nine tenths seen once, with roughly 3.9% in the top ten. The sample was peripheral blood. The source is a man aged 70-80 years with active COVID-19. Each CDR3 is given with its conserved first and last residue. D genes are given only for firm matches. Clone size, where shown, is once, few, many, or a class for clones that have expanded.

TRBD1,NA,TRBJ1-2,TRBV5-6,CASSLAGGRGSGYTF,TGTGCCAGCAGCTTGGCAGGGGGCCGGGGGTCCGGCTACACCTTC
TRBD2,NA,TRBJ2-3,TRBV18,CASSPLAGGPRDTQYF,TGTGCCAGCTCACCGCTAGCGGGAGGGCCGAGGGATACGCAGTATTTT
TRBD1,NA,TRBJ1-1,TRBV28,CASSLFAGGPPNTEAFF,TGTGCCAGCAGTTTATTCGCAGGGGGCCCGCCTAACACTGAAGCTTTCTTT
TRBD1,few,TRBJ1-2,TRBV5-5,CASSPQGGDHGYTF,TGTGCCAGCAGCCCCCAGGGGGGAGACCATGGCTACACCTTC
NA,NA,TRBJ2-2,TRBV24-1,CATSDSPPAAPTGELFF,TGTGCCACCAGTGATTCCCCCCCGGCGGCCCCAACCGGGGAGCTGTTTTTT
TRBD2,NA,TRBJ2-1,TRBV5-1,CASSPGLATGEQFF,TGCGCCAGCAGCCCCGGACTAGCAACGGGTGAGCAGTTCTTC
NA,once,TRBJ2-3,TRBV6-5,CASSLGAVGTDTQYF,TGTGCCAGCAGCCTGGGGGCGGTGGGGACAGATACGCAGTATTTT
TRBD2,NA,TRBJ2-1,TRBV12-3/TRBV12-4,CASRVAGTGEQFF,TGTGCCAGCAGGGTAGCGGGAACCGGTGAGCAGTTCTTC
TRBD1,NA,TRBJ1-1,TRBV5-5,CASSLEAGGWTEAFF,TGTGCCAGCAGCTTGGAGGCAGGGGGTTGGACTGAAGCTTTCTTT
TRBD2,NA,TRBJ2-7,TRBV27,CASQLAGHSYEQYF,TGTGCCAGTCAATTAGCGGGACACTCCTACGAGCAGTACTTC
TRBD1,NA,TRBJ2-5,TRBV11-2,CASSPYHIRDRGSETQYF,TGTGCCAGCAGCCCCTACCATATCCGGGACAGGGGGTCAGAGACCCAGTACTTC
TRBD1,few,TRBJ2-5,TRBV7-6,CASSRPRGFKGRLQETQYF,TGTGCCAGCAGCCGACCCAGGGGGTTTAAGGGTCGCCTTCAAGAGACCCAGTACTTC
NA,few,TRBJ2-1,TRBV11-3,CASSLGSRRVSYNEQFF,TGTGCCAGCAGCTTAGGCTCCCGGAGAGTCTCCTACAATGAGCAGTTCTTC
TRBD2,NA,TRBJ2-7,TRBV7-2,CASSLRGVSSYEQYF,TGTGCCAGCAGCTTACGGGGGGTCAGCTCCTACGAGCAGTACTTC
TRBD2,once,TRBJ2-1,TRBV30,CAWSVRTSGSRPLEQFF,TGTGCCTGGAGTGTAAGGACTAGCGGGAGTCGTCCCCTTGAGCAGTTCTTC
TRBD1,NA,TRBJ2-1,TRBV11-1,CASSPRTGGSYNEQFF,TGTGCCAGCAGCCCAAGGACAGGCGGGTCCTACAATGAGCAGTTCTTC
TRBD2,NA,TRBJ2-1,TRBV6-2/TRBV6-3,CASSYGGSGRVEQFF,TGTGCCAGCAGTTACGGCGGTAGCGGGAGGGTTGAGCAGTTCTTC
TRBD2,NA,TRBJ2-7,TRBV7-9,CASTPLGREAGEQYF,TGTGCCAGCACCCCCCTGGGGCGGGAGGCGGGGGAGCAGTACTTC
NA,NA,TRBJ2-3,TRBV3-1/TRBV3-2,CASSPGLPNTDTQYF,TGTGCCAGCAGCCCCGGACTACCCAACACAGATACGCAGTATTTT
TRBD2,NA,TRBJ2-3,TRBV7-9,CASSPLAGGPDTQYF,TGTGCCAGCAGCCCCCTAGCGGGAGGGCCCGATACGCAGTATTTT
TRBD2,NA,TRBJ2-5,TRBV4-2,CASSQGLAGVGAQETQYF,TGTGCCAGCAGCCAGGGACTAGCGGGAGTGGGGGCCCAAGAGACCCAGTACTTC
TRBD2,NA,TRBJ2-7,TRBV3-1/TRBV3-2,CASSPKGLASSYEQYF,TGTGCCAGCAGCCCAAAGGGACTAGCGAGCTCCTACGAGCAGTACTTC
TRBD2,NA,TRBJ2-7,TRBV7-3,CASSFPGGEQYF,TGTGCCAGCAGCTTCCCGGGGGGGGAGCAGTACTTC
TRBD1,NA,TRBJ1-4,TRBV25-1,CASSRQGSANEKLFF,TGTGCCAGCAGCCGACAGGGCTCGGCTAATGAAAAACTGTTTTTT
TRBD1,once,TRBJ1-1,TRBV18,CASSRQGNTEAFF,TGTGCCAGCTCCCGACAGGGGAACACTGAAGCTTTCTTT
TRBD2,NA,TRBJ2-3,TRBV11-3,CASSPRGGGRAGDTQYF,TGTGCCAGCAGCCCCCGGGGAGGCGGGAGGGCCGGAGATACGCAGTATTTT
TRBD1,NA,TRBJ1-1,TRBV7-9,CASSPGGTGGAGDTEAFF,TGTGCCAGCAGCCCCGGCGGGACAGGGGGCGCGGGTGACACTGAAGCTTTCTTT
NA,NA,TRBJ2-1,TRBV27,CASSSTRGNEQFF,TGTGCCAGCAGTTCCACACGGGGAAATGAGCAGTTCTTC
TRBD2,once,TRBJ2-1,TRBV28,CASSPPGGGPYNEQFF,TGTGCCAGCAGCCCCCCCGGGGGAGGGCCGTACAATGAGCAGTTCTTC
NA,NA,TRBJ2-1,TRBV6-5,CASSYPSGDLYNEQFF,TGTGCCAGCAGTTACCCGTCGGGGGACCTCTACAATGAGCAGTTCTTC
NA,NA,TRBJ1-2,TRBV28,CASSSWTGYTF,TGTGCCAGCAGTTCCTGGACAGGCTACACCTTC
NA,NA,TRBJ2-1,TRBV9,CASSPSLLSYNEQFF,TGTGCCAGCAGCCCTAGCCTCCTCTCCTACAATGAGCAGTTCTTC
NA,once,TRBJ2-7,TRBV19,CASSAGRWGDSYEQYF,TGTGCCAGTAGTGCCGGGCGATGGGGGGACTCCTACGAGCAGTACTTC
NA,NA,TRBJ2-3,TRBV11-3,CASSLGGGGHTDTQYF,TGTGCCAGCAGCTTAGGGGGCGGTGGCCACACAGATACGCAGTATTTT
TRBD1,NA,TRBJ2-7,TRBV27,CASSQTGQGWEYF,TGTGCCAGCAGCCAAACGGGACAGGGATGGGAGTACTTC
TRBD1,NA,TRBJ2-1,TRBV9,CASSPLGTVDNEQFF,TGTGCCAGCAGCCCCCTAGGGACAGTTGACAATGAGCAGTTCTTC
NA,NA,TRBJ2-3,TRBV11-2,CASSLMSAGDTQYF,TGTGCCAGCAGCTTGATGTCCGCCGGAGATACGCAGTATTTT
NA,NA,TRBJ2-3,TRBV11-3,CASRGEGIDTQYF,TGTGCCAGCAGAGGGGAAGGGATAGATACGCAGTATTTT
NA,NA,TRBJ1-5,TRBV6-2/TRBV6-3,CASSHPGERQPQHF,TGTGCCAGCAGTCACCCAGGGGAGCGTCAGCCCCAGCATTTT
TRBD2,NA,TRBJ2-1,TRBV11-3,CASSPAPPGAGGGNEQFF,TGTGCCAGCAGCCCAGCCCCCCCCGGGGCGGGAGGGGGTAATGAGCAGTTCTTC
NA,NA,TRBJ1-4,TRBV4-2,CASSQEVANEKLFF,TGTGCCAGCAGCCAGGAGGTAGCTAATGAAAAACTGTTTTTT
TRBD1,NA,TRBJ2-7,TRBV7-9,CASSRTGEGEQYF,TGTGCCAGCAGCCGGACAGGGGAGGGGGAGCAGTACTTC
TRBD1,NA,TRBJ1-4,TRBV7-8,CASSLGGVGQGGEKLFF,TGTGCCAGCAGCTTAGGGGGTGTGGGACAGGGAGGGGAAAAACTGTTTTTT
NA,NA,TRBJ2-5,TRBV19,CASTQGQTSETQYF,TGTGCCAGTACCCAAGGACAGACCAGTGAGACCCAGTACTTC
TRBD1,NA,TRBJ2-7,TRBV5-1,CASSLGPGTGSYEQYF,TGCGCCAGCAGCTTGGGGCCGGGGACAGGCTCCTACGAGCAGTACTTC
TRBD2,NA,TRBJ2-3,TRBV7-9,CASSSPLAGVGDTQYF,TGTGCCAGCAGCTCCCCACTAGCGGGAGTTGGGGATACGCAGTATTTT
NA,NA,TRBJ2-1,TRBV7-2,CASSRTVFNEQFF,TGTGCCAGCAGCCGGACAGTTTTCAATGAGCAGTTCTTC
NA,NA,TRBJ2-7,TRBV15,CATSRDRGSSYEQYF,TGTGCCACCAGCAGAGATCGGGGGAGCTCCTACGAGCAGTACTTC